One and the same sample provided the 27 T cell receptor beta chains below, sequenced in a study of Graves' ophthalmopathy and Graves' hyperthyroidism. Using RNA transcripts, the TCR beta CDR3 regions were amplified. Second-round multiplex PCR came after first-round RT-PCR with HTBI primers. TCRdb re-derived calls from the multiplex PCR reads in MiXCR, one entry per CDR3 protein. This sample carries some 390,000 distinct CDR3 sequences, approximately 20% of them seen once, and the ten largest clones take roughly 1.5%. Material: peripheral blood. Receptors originate from a woman under 30 with Graves' ophthalmopathy.

This clonotype came up many times. V gene TRBV6-1 combines with J gene TRBJ1-2; tentative D call: TRBD1 (5 bases). Germline CDR1 is MNHNS and CDR2 is SASEGT. The CDR3 totals 14 residues. The V end lost 7 bases, the J end lost 4 bases, and 16 bases lay between the germline ends. The CDR3 region has the DNA TGTGCCAGCAAAGAAGGGATAGGGGTCTATGGCTACACCTTC. This encodes CASKEGIGVYGYTF.

This clonotype was counted at least ten times. The rearrangement uses TRBV7-9 and TRBJ2-5, with 7 bases identical to TRBD2. The CDR3 loop spans 17 amino acids. Germline lookup yields CDR1 SEHNR and CDR2 FQNEAQ (reference sequence). The V segment lost 1 base and the J segment 1 base; nucleotides outside the gene matches: 9. CDR3 DNA sequence: TGTGCCAGCAGCTTAGTAACCACTAGCGCTACCCAAGAGACCCAGTACTTC. Its protein is CASSLVTTSATQETQYF. Based on the CDR3 plus reference TRBV7-9 and TRBJ2-5, the full variable domain is DTGVSQNPRHKITKRGQNVTFRCDPISEHNRLYWYRQTLGQGPEFLTYFQNEAQLEKSRLLSDRFSAERPKGSFSTLEIQRTEQGDSAMYLCASSLVTTSATQETQYFGPGTRLLVL.

This clonotype was counted between two and nine times. The chain is built from TRBV24-1 and TRBJ2-5; D might be TRBD2 (6 bases). V was clipped by 5 bases and J by 2 bases, with 11 bases between them. CDR1 and CDR2 from the germline V gene are KGHDR and SFDVKD. CDR3 length: 14 amino acids. This chain's CDR3 is CATSGTMRQETQYF. The DNA of the CDR3 is TGTGCCACCAGTGGGACTATGAGGCAAGAGACCCAGTACTTC.

Concerning this clonotype: One base away lies a much larger clone, so this may be a sequencing read error. V and J are TRBV29-1 and TRBJ2-7; D is unresolved. The V and J ends lost 7 bases and 0 bases respectively, with 19 bases between them. This CDR3 has 15 amino acids. The V gene's germline CDR1 is SQVTM and CDR2 ANQGSEA. In nucleotides, the CDR3 is TGCAGCGCCCGAAGCCCCGCCGGAAGCTCCTACGAGCAGTACTTC. Encoded protein: CSARSPAGSSYEQYF.

This clonotype has ten or more counts. The CDR3 spells CASSLWVGPEDEQYF. Here the CDR3 DNA reads TGTGCCAGCAGCTTATGGGTAGGTCCCGAGGACGAGCAGTACTTC. The V gene is TRBV11-2, the J gene TRBJ2-7; no firm D call. Germline V gene sequence: CDR1 SGHAT, CDR2 FQNNGV. Deletions cut 2 bases from V and 5 bases from J, with 16 bases between. The CDR3 is made up of 15 amino acids.

The V call is TRBV30, the J call TRBJ1-1; D gene uncertain. CDR1 is GTSNPN, CDR2 SVGIG, per germline (reference sequence). Trimming removed 0 bases from V and 6 bases from J, with 17 bases in between. This CDR3 has 15 amino acids. CDR3 loop: CAWSVPVEGVPEAFF. CDR3 bases: TGTGCCTGGAGTGTACCTGTCGAGGGCGTCCCTGAAGCTTTCTTT.

This clonotype was detected ten times or more. The gene calls are TRBV28 and TRBJ2-7, with TRBD1 as a possible D gene (5 bases). Trimming pared 8 bases from V and 0 bases from J, leaving 8 bases between. CDR3 size: 12 residues. Germline values: CDR1 MDHEN, CDR2 SYDVKM. DNA of the CDR3: TGTGCCAGCGGAGACAGCTCCTACGAGCAGTACTTC. Translating gives CASGDSSYEQYF.

In its sample, this clonotype was seen many times. This rearrangement joins TRBV28 to TRBJ1-5; maybe TRBD1 (5 bases). Germline CDR1 is MDHEN and CDR2 is SYDVKM. CDR3 length: 16 residues. The ends were cut back, 11 bases at V and 2 bases at J, with 22 bases in the middle. CDR3 bases: TGTGCCGTAGCGAGGGGATTGGGGGTCGGCAATCAGCCCCAGCATTTT. It is translated as CAVARGLGVGNQPQHF.

In its sample, this clonotype was seen many times. This sequence joins TRBV6-5 and TRBJ2-5, with 11 bases that match TRBD1. The germline V gene encodes CDR1 MNHEY and CDR2 SVGAGI. Trimming at V came to 5 bases and at J to 6 bases, leaving 5 bases not matched to a gene. This CDR3 comprises 14 residues. CDR3 DNA: TGTGCCAGCAGTCTTGGACAGGGGGCGAAGACCCAGTACTTC. It translates to CASSLGQGAKTQYF.

This clonotype was counted at least ten times. Compared with germline, one end of the junction differs, possibly owing to a read error. J is TRBJ1-1 and V is TRBV6-1, with unresolved D. Germline CDR1 reads MNHNS; CDR2 reads SASEGT. The CDR3 totals 13 residues. CDR3 amino acids: CASLVRVNTEALF. The DNA of the CDR3 is TGTGCCAGTCTGGTAAGAGTCAACACTGAAGCTCTCTTT.

The chain links TRBV7-2 to TRBJ1-1; D might be TRBD1 (5 bases). Germline CDR1 is SGHTA and CDR2 is FQGNSA. The V end was cut by 6 bases, the J end by 10 bases, with 39 bases between. CDR3 length: 20 residues. The DNA for the CDR3 is TGTGCCAGCAGGTGGGTGGAGGACATAACAAGCACTGAGGTGGAAGTGGGAGCTTTCTTT. It is translated as CASRWVEDITSTEVEVGAFF.

The table lists this clonotype with many counts. The rearrangement links TRBV7-2 to TRBJ1-3; no reliable D call. The CDR3 consists of 15 residues. Trimming left V 2 bases short and J 3 bases short, with 11 bases between. Germline CDR1 reads SGHTA; CDR2 reads FQGNSA. The CDR3, as DNA: TGTGCCAGCAGCTTAACGCCAGCATTTGGAAACACCATATATTTT. It is translated as CASSLTPAFGNTIYF.

This clonotype was seen ten or more times. The V call is TRBV7-2, the J call TRBJ1-5, with D possibly matching TRBD1 (5 bases). Germline V gene sequence: CDR1 SGHTA, CDR2 FQGNSA. CDR3 size: 14 residues. V lost 2 bases and J 6 bases, leaving 11 bases between the germline ends. CDR3 region: CASSLLGRGQPQHF. The CDR3 coding sequence is TGTGCCAGCAGCTTATTGGGGCGAGGTCAGCCCCAGCATTTT.

This clonotype was seen repeatedly, ten times or more. The chain combines TRBV12-3 or TRBV12-4 with TRBJ2-7; TRBD2 agrees at 7 bases. V shed 6 bases and J 0 bases; nucleotides not matched to a gene: 11. The CDR3 is 16 residues long. The CDR3 DNA reads as TGTGCCAGCAGCAGCGGGACGGGCGTTAGCTCCTACGAGCAGTACTTC. It codes for CASSSGTGVSSYEQYF.

This clonotype was seen many times. V and J are TRBV6-2 or TRBV6-3 and TRBJ1-6, with 11 bases aligning to TRBD1. The V gene end was trimmed by 6 bases and the J gene end by 8 bases; junction bases not matched to a gene: 9. CDR3 size: 16 residues. Germline CDR1 MNHEY, CDR2 SVGEGT. CDR3 in DNA: TGTGCCAGCAGCCTAGAGACGGGACAGGGGGATTCACCCCTCCACTTT. This sequence encodes CASSLETGQGDSPLHF.

Many counts were recorded for this clonotype. The rearrangement links TRBV6-1 to TRBJ2-2; weak D call: TRBD2 (6 bases). The V gene lost 4 bases and the J gene lost 6 bases, with 12 bases spanning the gap. This CDR3 comprises 14 residues. Germline lookup yields CDR1 MNHNS and CDR2 SASEGT. The CDR3 DNA is TGTGCCAGCAGTGGCCCGGGAGAGTCCGGGGAGCTGTTTTTT. Translation gives CASSGPGESGELFF.

This clonotype appeared many times. V gene TRBV7-2 combines with J gene TRBJ2-5, with 8 bases aligning to TRBD2. The CDR3 has 15 residues. Germline assignment: CDR1 SGHTA and CDR2 FQGNSA. V shed 5 bases and J 6 bases; nucleotides not matched to a gene: 11. Here the CDR3 DNA reads TGTGCCAGCAGCAAAGGCCGGGGGGGCGCCCAGACCCAGTACTTC. Residues: CASSKGRGGAQTQYF.

The V gene is TRBV2, the J gene TRBJ1-2, with 9 bases fitting TRBD1. V dropped 2 bases and J dropped 4; count of bases not matched to a gene: 8. Germline V lookup: CDR1 SNHLY, CDR2 FYNNEI. The length of the CDR3 is 16 residues. CDR3 protein: CASSEFRQGDIYGYTF. CDR3 nucleotide sequence: TGTGCCAGCAGTGAATTCCGACAGGGGGATATCTATGGCTACACCTTC.

This clonotype was seen ten or more times. This rearrangement joins TRBV28 to TRBJ1-5, with D uncertain. The CDR3 loop spans 11 amino acids. V lost 5 bases to trimming and J lost 11 bases, with 10 bases between them. In germline, CDR1 is MDHEN, CDR2 SYDVKM. CDR3 region: CASSPRNAQHF. CDR3 DNA: TGTGCCAGCAGTCCCCGGAATGCCCAGCATTTT.

This clonotype was recorded at least ten times. This sequence joins TRBV6-2 or TRBV6-3 and TRBJ2-2, with 12 nucleotides matching TRBD2. The CDR3 length is 16 residues. Germline V gene lookup returns CDR1 MNHEY and CDR2 SVGEGT. V lost 5 bases to trimming and J lost 5 bases; unmatched junction nucleotides: 6. The CDR3 DNA sequence: TGTGCCAGCAGTACGACTAGCGGGAGAGGTACCGGGGAGCTGTTTTTT. Translated, it gives CASSTTSGRGTGELFF.

This clonotype was recorded many times. V gene TRBV30 combines with J gene TRBJ2-2, with 7 bases fitting TRBD2. This CDR3 is built from 14 residues. Germline V lookup: CDR1 GTSNPN, CDR2 SVGIG (reference sequence). Trimming cost V 4 bases and J 4 bases; bases outside gene matches: 6. CDR3 region: CAWTLWEGTGELFF. The DNA for the CDR3 is TGTGCCTGGACACTGTGGGAGGGCACCGGGGAGCTGTTTTTT.

This clonotype was seen a single time. Relative to the germline gene, one junction end is altered; a read error may explain this. The chain uses TRBV7-7 and TRBJ2-5; maybe TRBD2 (6 bases). The CDR3 loop spans 15 amino acids. The germline CDR1 and CDR2 sequences are SSHAT and FNYEAQ (reference sequence). Here the CDR3 DNA reads TGTGCTAGCAGCTTATTAAGTTCTGGAGGGGAGACCCAGTACTTC. Residues: CASSLLSSGGETQYF.

This clonotype was found many times. The chain couples TRBV4-1 to TRBJ2-5; D ambiguous. The CDR3 spans 14 residues. Germline V gives CDR1 MGHRA, CDR2 YSYEKL. V lost 0 bases, J lost 5 bases, and 10 bases lay in between. CDR3 in DNA: TGCGCCAGCAGCCAAGATCCCACCCGTGAGACCCAGTACTTC. Its protein is CASSQDPTRETQYF.

This clonotype has at least ten counts. The rearrangement uses TRBV11-2 and TRBJ1-1; D is uncertain. CDR1 is SGHAT and CDR2 is FQNNGV in the germline V gene. V lost 3 bases and J 5 bases, leaving 10 bases between the germline ends. The CDR3 is 13 residues long. In nucleotides, the CDR3 is TGTGCCAGCAGCTTTGGGGTTGGGACTGAAGCTTTCTTT. Protein: CASSFGVGTEAFF.

This chain links TRBV28 with TRBJ1-6, with D possibly TRBD1 on 5 matching bases. In germline, CDR1 is MDHEN, CDR2 SYDVKM. The CDR3 totals 16 residues. Trimming left V 6 bases short and J 10 bases short, with 22 bases between. The CDR3 loop is CASSSYHSGVGSPLHF. The CDR3 DNA reads TGTGCCAGCAGCTCGTACCACTCGGGGGTAGGATCACCCCTCCACTTT. Full variable domain (rest looked up from reference TRBV28 and TRBJ1-6): DVKVTQSSRYLVKRTGEKVFLECVQDMDHENMFWYRQDPGLGLRLIYFSYDVKMKEKGDIPEGYSVSREKKERFSLILESASTNQTSMYLCASSSYHSGVGSPLHFGNGTRLTVT.

This clonotype was seen ten or more times. V usage is TRBV29-1 and J usage is TRBJ2-7, with D tentatively TRBD1 (6 bases). Per germline, CDR1 SQVTM and CDR2 ANQGSEA. The CDR3 spans 13 residues. V gave up 0 bases and J gave up 6 bases, with 12 bases separating them. This chain's CDR3 is CSVEDGLGGEQYF. CDR3 nucleotide sequence: TGCAGCGTTGAAGATGGCCTAGGGGGCGAGCAGTACTTC.

This clonotype has a single count. V usage is TRBV7-6 and J usage is TRBJ2-2; 8 bases match TRBD2. Trimming removed 6 bases from V and 7 bases from J; junction bases left unmatched: 4. Per germline, CDR1 SGHVS and CDR2 FNYEAQ. The CDR3 has 13 residues. The CDR3 is CASREREYGELFF. In DNA form, the CDR3 reads TGTGCCAGCAGAGAGCGGGAGTACGGGGAGCTGTTTTTT.